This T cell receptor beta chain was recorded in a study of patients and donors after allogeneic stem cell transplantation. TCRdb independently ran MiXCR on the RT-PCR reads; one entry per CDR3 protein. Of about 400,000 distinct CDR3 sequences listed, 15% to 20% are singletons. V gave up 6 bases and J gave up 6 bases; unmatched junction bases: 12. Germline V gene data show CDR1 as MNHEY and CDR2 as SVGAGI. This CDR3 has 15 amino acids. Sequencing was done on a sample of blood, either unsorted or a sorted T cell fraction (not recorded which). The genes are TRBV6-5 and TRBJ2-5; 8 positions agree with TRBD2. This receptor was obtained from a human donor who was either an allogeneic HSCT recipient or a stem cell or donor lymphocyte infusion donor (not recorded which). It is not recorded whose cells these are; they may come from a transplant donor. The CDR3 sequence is CASSSSGGTGKTQYF. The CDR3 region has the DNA TGTGCCAGCAGCTCCTCGGGGGGGACCGGAAAGACCCAGTACTTC.